This entry describes one T cell receptor beta chain. Different DNA sequences within this sample yield the same CDR3. The repertoire was sequenced with immunoSEQ multiplex PCR; TCRdb's copy has only in-frame clones and lacks some. The sample consists of 1,400,000 or so clones, about 98.5% of them appearing once. The data were taken from a study of shared clonotypes between healthy human individuals. CDR3 length equals 13 residues. V lost 2 bases, J lost 1 base, and 6 bases lay in between. CDR1 SGDLS and CDR2 YYNGEE come from the germline V gene. The chain has TRBV9 and TRBJ1-1, with unresolved D. The source is a man aged 30 to 39 in good health. Sequenced sample: naive CD4+ T cells sorted from blood. Subset defined: CD45RA+ positively selected. CDR3 residues: CASSVGSNTEAFF. CDR3 nucleotide sequence: TGTGCCAGCAGCGTTGGGTCGAACACTGAAGCTTTCTTT.